The rows below give T cell receptor beta chains drawn from one sample of a study of T cells after yellow fever vaccination. TCRdb itself ran the 5' RACE reads through MiXCR, one entry per CDR3 protein. The table has 50,000 to 60,000 distinct CDR3 sequences, 5.7% seen once. The material was PBMCs, either bulk or a sorted T-cell subset (CD4+, CD8+, memory, or dextramer-sorted; not recorded which), obtained on the day of the yellow fever booster vaccination. The receptors stem from a man aged 18 to 35 who received the YFV17D yellow fever vaccine. The CDR3 runs from the conserved cysteine through the conserved F or W. D genes are given only for firm matches. Where a row states a size, it is once, few, many or the class of an expanded clone; other rows omit it.

TGTGCCAGCAGTTTTCAGGACAGGGCCCTAGGGGGCTACACCTTC,CASSFQDRALGGYTF,TRBD1,TRBJ1-2,few,TRBV12-3/TRBV12-4
TGTGCCAGCAGTTACTCGTCGTCGGGGACTAGCACAGATACGCAGTATTTT,CASSYSSSGTSTDTQYF,-,TRBJ2-3,many,TRBV6-2/TRBV6-3
TGTGCCAGCAGTTTAGCGCAGGGGGCAGATACGCAGTATTTT,CASSLAQGADTQYF,TRBD1,TRBJ2-3,many,TRBV12-3/TRBV12-4
TGTGCCAGCAGCTTGGTAGGCGGAGGAGCTAGCACAGATACGCAGTATTTT,CASSLVGGGASTDTQYF,-,TRBJ2-3,-,TRBV5-4
TGTGCCAGCAGCTCGGAGGGTCGACTTCCCCTCCACTTT,CASSSEGRLPLHF,-,TRBJ1-6,few,TRBV7-6
TGTGCCACCGTAGTTAGGACAGGACCCACAGATACGCAGTATTTT,CATVVRTGPTDTQYF,TRBD1,TRBJ2-3,many,TRBV2
TGTGCCAGCAGTTACTCGGGGGGGACCACTTACACCGGGGAGCTGTTTTTT,CASSYSGGTTYTGELFF,TRBD2,TRBJ2-2,many,TRBV6-2/TRBV6-3
TGTGCCAGCAGCAAAGGGCGTGCTTTCACTGGTTTGGACTTC,CASSKGRAFTGLDF,-,TRBJ2-5,-,TRBV21-1
TGTGCCAGCAGCTTAGCCCGTGGGGGGGAGGCTGAAGCTTTCTTT,CASSLARGGEAEAFF,-,TRBJ1-1,-,TRBV13
TGTGCCAGCAGCTCTCGGTCCTTTCCAGATACGCAGTATTTT,CASSSRSFPDTQYF,-,TRBJ2-3,many,TRBV7-6
TGTGCCAGCAATCCGGTGTCTGGAAACACCATATATTTT,CASNPVSGNTIYF,-,TRBJ1-3,few,TRBV5-6
TGTGCCAGCAGTCGGACAGTTGGCAATCAGCCCCAGCATTTT,CASSRTVGNQPQHF,-,TRBJ1-5,many,TRBV12-3/TRBV12-4
TGTGCCAGCAGTAAAGCAGGGAGAGGATCAGATACGCAGTATTTT,CASSKAGRGSDTQYF,-,TRBJ2-3,-,TRBV6-5
TGCAGCGTTGAAGATCCCAGGAACACTGAAGCTTTCTTT,CSVEDPRNTEAFF,-,TRBJ1-1,many,TRBV29-1
TGTGCCAGCAGTGGGGGTTTCTCGTATGAAAAACTGTTTTTT,CASSGGFSYEKLFF,-,TRBJ1-4,many,TRBV25-1
TGTGCCAGCAGCCCAGACCCCCGGAACAATATAGAGACAGATACGCAGTATTTT,CASSPDPRNNIETDTQYF,-,TRBJ2-3,-,TRBV11-1
TGTGCCAGCAGCCAAGCATGGGTCACTGAAGCTTTCTTT,CASSQAWVTEAFF,-,TRBJ1-1,many,TRBV4-2
TGTGCCAGCAGTGGGACTAGCGGGGGCCTCGAGACCCAGTACTTC,CASSGTSGGLETQYF,TRBD2,TRBJ2-5,many,TRBV12-3/TRBV12-4
TGTGCCAGCAGTTTTGCGCCCGTAACGAACACCGGGGAGCTGTTTTTT,CASSFAPVTNTGELFF,-,TRBJ2-2,few,TRBV12-3/TRBV12-4
TGTGCCAGCAAACAGCTGGCCGGGGGGGGCACAGATACGCAGTATTTT,CASKQLAGGGTDTQYF,TRBD2,TRBJ2-3,many,TRBV27
TGCGCCAGCAGCCAAGGCCGCGGGGGGGGTACGGATGAGCAGTTCTTC,CASSQGRGGGTDEQFF,TRBD2,TRBJ2-1,-,TRBV4-1
TGCGCCAGCAGCTTAGCCGGACGGAGTGAGCAGTTCTTC,CASSLAGRSEQFF,-,TRBJ2-1,many,TRBV5-1
TGTGCCAGCAGCCCCGAGCGGGGCCGGGGTGAGCAGTTCTTC,CASSPERGRGEQFF,TRBD2,TRBJ2-1,many,TRBV7-9
TGTGCCAGCAGCCAAGATGGGAAGGGTTGGGGAAACATTCAGTACTTC,CASSQDGKGWGNIQYF,-,TRBJ2-4,-,TRBV4-2
TGCAGCGTTGAAGATAACCGACAGATTGACTATGGCTACACCTTC,CSVEDNRQIDYGYTF,-,TRBJ1-2,-,TRBV29-1
TGCAGCGTTGAGGTCGAGGGACAGGGAACCTACGAGCAGTACTTC,CSVEVEGQGTYEQYF,TRBD1,TRBJ2-7,few,TRBV29-1
TGTGCCAGTAGTATCGGACAGGGGAACTATGGCTACACCTTC,CASSIGQGNYGYTF,TRBD1,TRBJ1-2,-,TRBV19
TGTGCCAGCAGCTTGGCACAGGGGTGGGCCGAGCAGTACTTC,CASSLAQGWAEQYF,TRBD1,TRBJ2-7,-,TRBV5-5
TGCAGTGCAAGAGACAGGGAACTTTCTAACTATGGCTACACCTTC,CSARDRELSNYGYTF,TRBD1,TRBJ1-2,many,TRBV20-1
TGCGCCAGCAGCCAGGAGCCTCTTCGGAAGGAGACCCAGTACTTC,CASSQEPLRKETQYF,-,TRBJ2-5,many,TRBV4-3
TGTGCCAGCAGCCCGGGGGACAGGGGTGACTACAATGAGCAGTTCTTC,CASSPGDRGDYNEQFF,TRBD1,TRBJ2-1,-,TRBV5-8
TGTGCCAGCAGTTTGACTAGCGGGGAAGAGACCCAGTACTTC,CASSLTSGEETQYF,TRBD2,TRBJ2-5,-,TRBV12-3/TRBV12-4
TGTGCCAGCAGTTTATCGACTAGCGGCTACAATGAGCAGTTCTTC,CASSLSTSGYNEQFF,TRBD2,TRBJ2-1,many,TRBV27
TGTGCCAGCAGTTTAAACCAGGCCACCGAAGCTTTCTTT,CASSLNQATEAFF,-,TRBJ1-1,-,TRBV12-3/TRBV12-4
TGTGCCAGCAGCCTCTTCGGCAGGGGCACCTACAATGAGCAGTTCTTC,CASSLFGRGTYNEQFF,-,TRBJ2-1,-,TRBV7-9
TGTGCCAGCAGCCAAGATAGAACCGGACTAGCGGGCGATAGCTCCTACAATGAGCAGTTCTTC,CASSQDRTGLAGDSSYNEQFF,TRBD2,TRBJ2-1,-,TRBV4-2
TGTGCCAGCAGTGAATATATTCAGGGGTGGGAGACCCAGTACTTC,CASSEYIQGWETQYF,-,TRBJ2-5,few,TRBV25-1
TGTGCCAGCAGTAGCCCGTCCGGCCTGCGGGGGGTTGGGACCCAGTACTTC,CASSSPSGLRGVGTQYF,TRBD2,TRBJ2-5,-,TRBV12-3/TRBV12-4
TGTGCCAGCAGCTTAGTTGGACAGCACACCGGGGAGCTGTTTTTT,CASSLVGQHTGELFF,-,TRBJ2-2,many,TRBV7-9
TGTGCCATCCGGGTGGCTAGCGGGGTCACAGATACGCAGTATTTT,CAIRVASGVTDTQYF,TRBD2,TRBJ2-3,few,TRBV11-2
TGTGCCATCAGTGGGACAGGGGGTACCTATAATTCACCCCTCCACTTT,CAISGTGGTYNSPLHF,TRBD1,TRBJ1-6,-,TRBV10-3